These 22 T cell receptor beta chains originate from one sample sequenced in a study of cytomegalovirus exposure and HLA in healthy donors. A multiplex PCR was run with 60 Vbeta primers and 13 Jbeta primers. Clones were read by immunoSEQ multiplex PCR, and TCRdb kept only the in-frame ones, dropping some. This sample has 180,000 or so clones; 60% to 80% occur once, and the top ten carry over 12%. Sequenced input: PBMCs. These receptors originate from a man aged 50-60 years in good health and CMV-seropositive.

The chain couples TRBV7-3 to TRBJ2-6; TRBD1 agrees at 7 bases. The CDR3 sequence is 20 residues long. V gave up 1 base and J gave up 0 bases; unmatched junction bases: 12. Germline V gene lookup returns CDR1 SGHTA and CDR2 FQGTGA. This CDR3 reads CASSLRSPGQIPSGANVLTF. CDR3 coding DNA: TGTGCCAGCAGCTTAAGATCGCCGGGACAGATTCCCTCTGGGGCCAACGTCCTGACTTTC. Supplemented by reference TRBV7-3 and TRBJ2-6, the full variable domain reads GAGVSQTPSNKVTEKGKYVELRCDPISGHTALYWYRQSLGQGPEFLIYFQGTGAADDSGLPNDRFFAVRPEGSVSTLKIQRTERGDSAVYLCASSLRSPGQIPSGANVLTFGAGSRLTVL.

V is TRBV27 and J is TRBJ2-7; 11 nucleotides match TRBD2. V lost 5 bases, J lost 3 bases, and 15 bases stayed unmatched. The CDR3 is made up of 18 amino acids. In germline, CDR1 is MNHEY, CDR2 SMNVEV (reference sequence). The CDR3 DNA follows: TGTGCCAGCAGTCCCTCCCAAACTCTAGCGGGGGGCTACTACGAGCAGTACGTC. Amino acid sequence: CASSPSQTLAGGYYEQYV.

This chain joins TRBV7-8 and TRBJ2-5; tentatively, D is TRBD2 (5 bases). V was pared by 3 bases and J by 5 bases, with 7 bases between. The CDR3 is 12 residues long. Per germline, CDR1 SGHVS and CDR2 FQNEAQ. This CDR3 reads CASSLGEETQYF. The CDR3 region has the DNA TGTGCCAGCAGCTTGGGAGAGGAGACCCAGTACTTC. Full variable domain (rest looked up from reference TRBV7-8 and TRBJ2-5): GAGVSQSPRYKVAKRGQDVALRCDPISGHVSLFWYQQALGQGPEFLTYFQNEAQLDKSGLPSDRFFAERPEGSVSTLKIQRTQQEDSAVYLCASSLGEETQYFGPGTRLLVL.

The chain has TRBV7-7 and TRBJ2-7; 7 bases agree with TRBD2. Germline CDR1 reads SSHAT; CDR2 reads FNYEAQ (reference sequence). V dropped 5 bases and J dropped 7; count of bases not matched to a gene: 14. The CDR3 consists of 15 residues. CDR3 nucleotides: TGTGCCAGCAGCAGAGATCGGGGCGATAGCGGGGAGCAGTACTTC. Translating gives CASSRDRGDSGEQYF.

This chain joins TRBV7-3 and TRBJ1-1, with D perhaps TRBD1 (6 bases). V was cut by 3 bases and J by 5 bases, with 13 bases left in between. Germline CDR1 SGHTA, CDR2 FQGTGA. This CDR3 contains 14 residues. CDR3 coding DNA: TGTGCCAGCAGCTTGCAGGGGTCGGGTACTGAAGCTTTCTTT. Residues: CASSLQGSGTEAFF.

DNA of the CDR3: TGCGCCAGCAGCCAAGAAAACAGGGAGAATTCACCCCTCCACTTT. This gives the protein CASSQENRENSPLHF. V is TRBV4-3 and J is TRBJ1-6, with D possibly being TRBD1 (6 bases). V lost 0 bases to trimming and J lost 7 bases, with 10 bases between them. The CDR3 consists of 15 residues. CDR1 is LGHNA and CDR2 is YSLEER in the germline V gene.

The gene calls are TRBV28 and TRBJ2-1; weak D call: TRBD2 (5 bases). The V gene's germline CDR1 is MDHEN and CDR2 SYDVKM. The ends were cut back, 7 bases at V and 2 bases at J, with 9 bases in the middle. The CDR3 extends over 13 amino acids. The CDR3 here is CASTPGTYNEQFF. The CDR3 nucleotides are TGTGCCAGCACCCCCGGGACCTACAATGAGCAGTTCTTC.

The CDR3 is CATSRVSGEQFF. The CDR3 region has the DNA TGTGCCACCAGCAGAGTTTCCGGGGAGCAGTTCTTC. The rearrangement joins TRBV15 to TRBJ2-1; D unclear. CDR3 size: 12 residues. Germline V gives CDR1 LNHNV, CDR2 YYDKDF (reference sequence). Trimming removed 1 base at V and 10 bases at J, with 8 bases between.

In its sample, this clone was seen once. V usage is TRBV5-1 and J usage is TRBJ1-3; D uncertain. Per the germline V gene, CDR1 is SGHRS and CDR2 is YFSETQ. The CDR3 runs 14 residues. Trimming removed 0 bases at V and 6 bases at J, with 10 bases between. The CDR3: CASSLDTNLNTIYF. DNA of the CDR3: TGCGCCAGCAGCTTGGACACTAACTTAAACACCATATATTTT.

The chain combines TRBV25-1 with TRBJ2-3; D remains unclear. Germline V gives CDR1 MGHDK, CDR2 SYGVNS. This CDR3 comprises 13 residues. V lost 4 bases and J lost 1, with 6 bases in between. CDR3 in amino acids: CASSVPGTDTQYF. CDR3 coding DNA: TGTGCCAGCAGTGTCCCTGGCACAGATACGCAGTATTTT.

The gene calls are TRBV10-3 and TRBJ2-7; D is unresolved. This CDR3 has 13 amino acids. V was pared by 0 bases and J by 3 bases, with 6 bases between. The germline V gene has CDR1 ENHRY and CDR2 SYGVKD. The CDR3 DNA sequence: TGTGCCATCAGTGAGTCCCCCTACTACGAGCAGTACGTC. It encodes CAISESPYYEQYV.

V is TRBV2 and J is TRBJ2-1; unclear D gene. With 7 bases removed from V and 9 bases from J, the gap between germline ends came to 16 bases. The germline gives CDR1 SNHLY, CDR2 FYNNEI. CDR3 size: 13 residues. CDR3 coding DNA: TGTGCCAGCAAGGTACAGTTCAATGGTGAGCAGTTCTTC. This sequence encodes CASKVQFNGEQFF.

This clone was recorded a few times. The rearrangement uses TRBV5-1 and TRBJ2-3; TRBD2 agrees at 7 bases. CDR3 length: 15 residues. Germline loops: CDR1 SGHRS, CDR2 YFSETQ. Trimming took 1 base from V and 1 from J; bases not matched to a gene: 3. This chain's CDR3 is CASSLLAGGTDTQYF. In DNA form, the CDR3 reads TGCGCCAGCAGCTTGCTGGCGGGGGGCACAGATACGCAGTATTTT.

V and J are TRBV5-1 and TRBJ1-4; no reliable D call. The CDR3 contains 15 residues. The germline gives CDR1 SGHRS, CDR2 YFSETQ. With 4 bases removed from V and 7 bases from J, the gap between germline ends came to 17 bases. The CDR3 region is CASSPGEYEGEKLFF. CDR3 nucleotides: TGCGCCAGCAGCCCGGGCGAGTACGAGGGTGAAAAACTGTTTTTT.

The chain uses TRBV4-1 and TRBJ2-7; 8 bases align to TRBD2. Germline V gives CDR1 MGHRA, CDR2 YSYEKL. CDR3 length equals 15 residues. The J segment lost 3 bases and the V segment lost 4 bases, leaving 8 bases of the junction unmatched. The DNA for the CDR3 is TGCGCCAGCAGCCGTCTCGCGGGGGGCTACTACGAGCAGTACGTC. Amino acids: CASSRLAGGYYEQYV.

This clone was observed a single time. CDR3: CASSEAGINQPQHF. Here the CDR3 DNA reads TGTGCCAGCAGTGAGGCAGGGATCAATCAGCCCCAGCATTTT. The rearrangement joins TRBV25-1 to TRBJ1-5; tentative D call: TRBD1 (5 bases). Per the germline V gene, CDR1 is MGHDK and CDR2 is SYGVNS. Trimming took 3 bases from V and 3 from J, leaving 9 bases between them. The CDR3 runs 14 residues.

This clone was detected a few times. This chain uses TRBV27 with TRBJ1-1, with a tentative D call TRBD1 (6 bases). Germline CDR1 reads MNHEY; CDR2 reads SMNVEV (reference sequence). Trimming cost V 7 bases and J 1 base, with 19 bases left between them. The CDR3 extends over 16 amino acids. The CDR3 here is CASTLNGWGRNTEAFF. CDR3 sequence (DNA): TGTGCCAGCACACTAAATGGGTGGGGGCGGAACACTGAAGCTTTCTTT.

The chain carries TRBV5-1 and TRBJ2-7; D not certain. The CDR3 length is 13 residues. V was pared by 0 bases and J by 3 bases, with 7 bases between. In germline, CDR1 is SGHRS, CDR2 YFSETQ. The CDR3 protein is CASSLAGHYEQYF. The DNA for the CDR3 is TGCGCCAGCAGCTTGGCCGGTCACTACGAGCAGTACTTC.

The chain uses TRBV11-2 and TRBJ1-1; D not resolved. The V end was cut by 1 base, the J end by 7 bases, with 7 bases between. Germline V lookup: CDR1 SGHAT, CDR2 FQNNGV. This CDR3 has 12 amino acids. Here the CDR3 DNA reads TGTGCCAGCAGCTTAGTCGCGGGTGAAGCTTTCTTT. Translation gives CASSLVAGEAFF.

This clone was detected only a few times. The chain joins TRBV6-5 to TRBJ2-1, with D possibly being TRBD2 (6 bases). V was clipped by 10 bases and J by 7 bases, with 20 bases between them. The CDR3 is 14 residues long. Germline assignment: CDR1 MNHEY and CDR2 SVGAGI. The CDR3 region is CATAGLADKNEQFF. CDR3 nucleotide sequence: TGTGCCACCGCGGGGCTAGCAGATAAGAATGAGCAGTTCTTC.

The CDR3 is CASSSPRERRETQYF. In nucleotides, the CDR3 is TGTGCCAGCAGTTCCCCCCGGGAACGGAGAGAGACCCAGTACTTC. The chain has TRBV28 and TRBJ2-5; tentative D call: TRBD2 (5 bases). V lost 4 bases and J lost 4, with 16 bases in between. Germline V gene data show CDR1 as MDHEN and CDR2 as SYDVKM. The CDR3 consists of 15 residues.

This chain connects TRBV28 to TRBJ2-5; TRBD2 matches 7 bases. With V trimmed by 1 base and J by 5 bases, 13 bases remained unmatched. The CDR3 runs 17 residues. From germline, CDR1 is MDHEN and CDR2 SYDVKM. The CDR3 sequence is CASSLSGRPGGGETQYF. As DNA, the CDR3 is TGTGCCAGCAGTTTATCGGGCAGGCCGGGGGGAGGGGAGACCCAGTACTTC.